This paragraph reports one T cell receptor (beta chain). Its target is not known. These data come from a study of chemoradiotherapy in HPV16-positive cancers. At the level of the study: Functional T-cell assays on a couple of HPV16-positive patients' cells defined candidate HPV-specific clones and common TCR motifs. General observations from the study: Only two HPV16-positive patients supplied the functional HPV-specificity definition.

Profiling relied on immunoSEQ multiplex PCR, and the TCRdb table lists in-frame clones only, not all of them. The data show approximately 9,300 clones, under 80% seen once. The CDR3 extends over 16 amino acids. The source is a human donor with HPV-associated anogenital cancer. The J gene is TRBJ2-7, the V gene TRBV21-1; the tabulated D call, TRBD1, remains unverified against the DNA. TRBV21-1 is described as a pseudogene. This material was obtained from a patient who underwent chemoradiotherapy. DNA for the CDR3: TGTGCCAGCAGCCTCCTCCCGGGACAGGGGGTCTACGAGCAGTACTTC. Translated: CASSLLPGQGVYEQYF.